Each of the 19 T cell receptor beta chains below was sequenced from the same sample in a study of technical replicates of blood from a handful of donors (dated by TCRdb to about 2017). Libraries were made using the immunoSEQ multiplex PCR assay. In TCRdb, the immuneACCESS table is reduced to in-frame sequences with V and J assigned. These tables do not hold every clone; where another copy was compared, an unresolved V gene accounts for under half, and the others remain unexplained. The sample table shows tens of thousands of clones, and 93% are seen once. The top ten hold roughly 0.25% of the sample. The sequenced sample was T cells isolated from PBMCs. The receptors were sampled from a human donor in good health.

The chain is built from TRBV6-5 and TRBJ2-7; D ambiguous. Trimming removed 3 bases at V and 6 bases at J, with 6 bases between. The CDR3 has 11 residues. Looked up from germline, CDR1 is MNHEY and CDR2 is SVGAGI. CDR3 in amino acids: CASSYSGEQYF. The CDR3 coding sequence is TGTGCCAGCAGTTATTCCGGCGAGCAGTACTTC.

The chain is built from TRBV2 and TRBJ1-2; maybe TRBD1 (5 bases). The V end lost 2 bases, the J end lost 6 bases, and 19 bases lay between the germline ends. Germline assignment: CDR1 SNHLY and CDR2 FYNNEI. The CDR3 sequence is 16 residues long. In nucleotides, the CDR3 is TGTGCCAGCAGTGAAATTTTAGGGGTCGGGCCAAATGGCTACACCTTC. Protein product: CASSEILGVGPNGYTF.

The chain has TRBV2 and TRBJ2-5, with 9 nucleotides matching TRBD2. Looked up from germline, CDR1 is SNHLY and CDR2 is FYNNEI. V was pared by 2 bases and J by 3 bases, with 7 bases of the junction left unmatched. The CDR3 consists of 16 residues. The CDR3 reads CASSETSGLTKETQYF. CDR3 DNA sequence: TGTGCCAGCAGTGAAACTAGCGGGTTAACAAAAGAGACCCAGTACTTC.

The V call is TRBV4-1, the J call TRBJ1-5; maybe TRBD1 (6 bases). Germline V gives CDR1 MGHRA, CDR2 YSYEKL. Trimming pared 0 bases from V and 1 base from J, leaving 10 bases between. This CDR3 is 16 amino acids long. The CDR3 nucleotides are TGCGCCAGCAGCCAAGATTCGCAGGGGAGCAATCAGCCCCAGCATTTT. Translated: CASSQDSQGSNQPQHF.

This clone was observed a single time. CDR3 loop: CASSLDSGTGSTEKLFF. CDR3 bases: TGTGCCAGCAGCTTAGATTCCGGGACAGGGTCAACTGAAAAACTGTTTTTT. The chain links TRBV11-3 to TRBJ1-4, with 9 bases lining up with TRBD1. With V trimmed by 0 bases and J by 7 bases, 9 bases remained unmatched. CDR1 SGHNT and CDR2 YENEEA come from the germline V gene. The CDR3 covers 17 residues.

The gene calls are TRBV7-9 and TRBJ1-2; D is unresolved. V was shortened by 5 bases and J by 6 bases, with 13 bases between the two germline ends. Germline loops: CDR1 SEHNR, CDR2 FQNEAQ (reference sequence). CDR3 length equals 13 residues. The CDR3 sequence: CASSPSGGNGYTF. Written as DNA, the CDR3 is TGTGCCAGCAGCCCAAGCGGCGGTAATGGCTACACCTTC.

This sequence joins TRBV19 and TRBJ1-1; D call uncertain. The CDR3 is 12 amino acids. CDR1 is LNHDA and CDR2 is SQIVND in the germline V gene (reference sequence). V was trimmed by 10 bases and J by 1 base, leaving 10 bases between them. The DNA of the CDR3 is TGTGCCACCAACCGGGGGAACACTGAAGCTTTCTTT. It translates to CATNRGNTEAFF.

The gene calls are TRBV15 and TRBJ1-3; 7 bases align to TRBD1. The V and J ends lost 4 bases and 0 bases, in that order; junction bases with no gene match: 15. CDR3 length: 19 residues. The germline CDR1 and CDR2 sequences are LNHNV and YYDKDF (reference sequence). The CDR3 bases are TGTGCCACCAGCACGTGGACAGGATCGGTATATCCCTCTGGAAACACCATATATTTT. Its translation: CATSTWTGSVYPSGNTIYF. Full variable domain (rest looked up from reference TRBV15 and TRBJ1-3): DAMVIQNPRYQVTQFGKPVTLSCSQTLNHNVMYWYQQKSSQAPKLLFHYYDKDFNNEADTPDNFQSRRPNTSFCFLDIRSPGLGDTAMYLCATSTWTGSVYPSGNTIYFGEGSWLTVV.

This rearrangement joins TRBV5-1 to TRBJ1-5; D call uncertain. Trimming pared 0 bases from V and 0 bases from J, leaving 7 bases between. Germline V gives CDR1 SGHRS, CDR2 YFSETQ. CDR3 length: 15 amino acids. The CDR3, as DNA: TGCGCCAGCAGCTTGGGCGGCCTTAGCAATCAGCCCCAGCATTTT. It encodes CASSLGGLSNQPQHF.

The chain uses TRBV7-8 and TRBJ1-3; D uncertain. The CDR3 runs to 16 residues. The V gene lost 0 bases and the J gene lost 0 bases, with 9 bases spanning the gap. From germline, CDR1 is SGHVS and CDR2 FQNEAQ. Here the CDR3 DNA reads TGTGCCAGCAGCTTAGCGTACGCGAGCTCTGGAAACACCATATATTTT. Protein product: CASSLAYASSGNTIYF.

This chain uses TRBV6-5 with TRBJ2-1; 8 nucleotides align to TRBD1. The V gene end was trimmed by 8 bases and the J gene end by 4 bases; junction bases not matched to a gene: 4. Germline V gives CDR1 MNHEY, CDR2 SVGAGI. The CDR3 consists of 13 residues. CDR3 residues: CASGQGVYNEQFF. The CDR3 bases are TGTGCCAGCGGACAGGGTGTGTACAATGAGCAGTTCTTC.

The rearrangement links TRBV15 to TRBJ1-4; D is unresolved. This CDR3 spans 12 amino acids. Trimming took off 2 bases at V and 8 bases at J, with 6 bases between the two ends. Germline V CDR1 and CDR2: LNHNV, YYDKDF (reference sequence). The CDR3 loop is CATSRYVEKLFF. In DNA form, the CDR3 reads TGTGCCACCAGCAGATATGTGGAAAAACTGTTTTTT.

V and J are TRBV6-6 and TRBJ2-5, with a tentative D call TRBD2 (6 bases). Germline assignment: CDR1 MNHNY and CDR2 SVGAGI (reference sequence). The CDR3 runs to 15 residues. Trimming took 5 bases from V and 5 from J, leaving 18 bases between them. CDR3: CASSPPGSRKETQYF. The CDR3 nucleotides read TGTGCCAGCAGTCCCCCCGGGAGTCGGAAGGAGACCCAGTACTTC.

This chain connects TRBV15 to TRBJ1-1; TRBD1 agrees at 7 bases. The CDR3 contains 16 residues. Germline CDR1 reads LNHNV; CDR2 reads YYDKDF (reference sequence). J was trimmed by 5 bases and V by 0 bases; bases with no gene match: 9. CDR3 residues: CATSRDSWDSGTEAFF. CDR3 nucleotide sequence: TGTGCCACCAGCAGAGATTCTTGGGACAGTGGGACTGAAGCTTTCTTT.

The gene calls are TRBV19 and TRBJ1-6, with a possible D match to TRBD1 (6 bases). Germline CDR1 reads LNHDA; CDR2 reads SQIVND (reference sequence). V shed 4 bases and J shed 7 bases, with 8 bases lying between them. The CDR3 length is 13 residues. Written as DNA, the CDR3 is TGTGCCAGTAGTAGGCAGGGGAATTCACCCCTCCACTTT. Translation: CASSRQGNSPLHF.

The chain employs TRBV2 and TRBJ1-1, with D possibly being TRBD1 (6 bases). Trimming pared 5 bases from V and 4 bases from J, leaving 20 bases between. Germline V gene lookup returns CDR1 SNHLY and CDR2 FYNNEI. This CDR3 is 16 amino acids long. The CDR3 protein is CASSLQGFGSGTEAFF. CDR3 in DNA: TGTGCCAGCAGTCTACAGGGATTTGGAAGTGGCACTGAAGCTTTCTTT.

V usage is TRBV28 and J usage is TRBJ2-1; 7 positions agree with TRBD1. Trimming cost V 5 bases and J 5 bases; bases outside gene matches: 12. The CDR3 is made up of 16 amino acids. Germline CDR1 and CDR2: MDHEN and SYDVKM. Here the CDR3 DNA reads TGTGCCAGCAGTCTCGGATCCGCACAGGGGAACAATGAGCAGTTCTTC. It specifies CASSLGSAQGNNEQFF.

This clone came up once. The V gene is TRBV28, the J gene TRBJ1-5; possible D gene TRBD1, 6 bases. The V gene lost 2 bases and the J gene lost 7 bases, with 21 bases spanning the gap. This CDR3 has 17 residues. The V gene's germline CDR1 is MDHEN and CDR2 SYDVKM. CDR3 coding DNA: TGTGCCAGCAGTTTACCCTGGGTACCAGGGGTAGGGCAGCCCCAGCATTTT. It specifies CASSLPWVPGVGQPQHF.

V and J are TRBV7-6 and TRBJ2-2; D unclear. CDR1 and CDR2 from the germline V gene are SGHVS and FNYEAQ. CDR3 size: 15 residues. V gave up 1 base and J gave up 7 bases, with 13 bases separating them. The CDR3 region has the DNA TGTGCCAGCAGCTTAGAAGTAGGAGAAGGCGGGGAGCTGTTTTTT. Amino acids: CASSLEVGEGGELFF.